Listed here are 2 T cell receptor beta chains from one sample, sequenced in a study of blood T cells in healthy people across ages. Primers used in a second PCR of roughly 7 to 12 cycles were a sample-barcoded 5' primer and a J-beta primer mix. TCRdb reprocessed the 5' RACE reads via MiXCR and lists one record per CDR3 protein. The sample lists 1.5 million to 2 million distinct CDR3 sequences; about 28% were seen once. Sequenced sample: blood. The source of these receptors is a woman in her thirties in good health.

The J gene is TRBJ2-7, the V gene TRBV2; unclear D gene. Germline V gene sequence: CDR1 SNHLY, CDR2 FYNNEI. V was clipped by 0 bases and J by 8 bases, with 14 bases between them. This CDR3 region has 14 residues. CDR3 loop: CASSEARYGQQQYF. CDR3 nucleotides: TGTGCCAGCAGTGAAGCGCGATACGGGCAGCAGCAGTACTTC.

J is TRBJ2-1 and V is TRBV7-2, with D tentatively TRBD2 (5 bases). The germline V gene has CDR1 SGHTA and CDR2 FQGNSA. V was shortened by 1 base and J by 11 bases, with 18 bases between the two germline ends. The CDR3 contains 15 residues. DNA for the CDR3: TGTGCCAGCAGCTTAGGTGGGAGCGCTCGCAGTAAGCAGTTCTTC. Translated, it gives CASSLGGSARSKQFF.